A single sample is the source of the 26 T cell receptor beta chains below, sequenced in a study of T cell responses to AZD1222 COVID-19 vaccine. Some clones are missing from TCRdb's copy, which holds only in-frame ones; the method was immunoSEQ multiplex PCR. The sample gives roughly 90,000 clones, around 86% of which show up once; 6.3% is in the top ten. Source: peripheral blood, taken on day 0 of AZD1222 vaccination. Source of these receptors: an adult in good health.

This clone was recorded only once. The rearrangement links TRBV6-5 to TRBJ1-6, with TRBD1 matching 9 bases. CDR3 length equals 14 residues. After removal of 6 bases from V and 10 bases from J, the junction contained 7 bases not matched to a gene. CDR1 and CDR2 (germline): MNHEY, SVGAGI. CDR3 sequence (DNA): TGTGCCAGCAGCGACACAGGGGGCCTATCACCCCTCCACTTT. Encoded protein: CASSDTGGLSPLHF.

V usage is TRBV2 and J usage is TRBJ1-5; 8 bases are a match to TRBD1. The CDR3 is 15 residues long. Germline values: CDR1 SNHLY, CDR2 FYNNEI. With V trimmed by 2 bases and J by 5 bases, 5 bases remained unmatched. The CDR3 spells CASSESTGDYQPQHF. DNA for the CDR3: TGTGCCAGCAGTGAATCGACAGGGGACTATCAGCCCCAGCATTTT.

The table lists this clone with a count of one. The V call is TRBV20-1, the J call TRBJ2-7; 9 bases are shared with TRBD2. Trimming took 3 bases from V and 7 from J; bases not matched to a gene: 10. CDR3 length: 14 amino acids. Germline CDR1 is DFQATT and CDR2 is SNEGSKA (reference sequence). The CDR3, as DNA: TGCAGTGCTAGTCTGGGCGGGAGGGCTGGAGAGCAGTACTTC. It is translated as CSASLGGRAGEQYF.

V usage is TRBV21-1 and J usage is TRBJ2-7; the table names TRBD1, a call not compared with the DNA. TRBV21-1 is a listed pseudogene. The CDR3 has 17 amino acids. The chain's CDR3 is CASSKAHRRGPNYEQYF. Written as DNA, the CDR3 is TGTGCCAGCAGCAAAGCGCATCGGAGGGGGCCCAACTACGAGCAGTACTTC.

The CDR3 spells CASSQDRTSSYEQYF. In nucleotides, the CDR3 is TGTGCCAGCAGTCAGGACAGGACCAGCTCCTACGAGCAGTACTTC. The V and J genes are TRBV6-6 and TRBJ2-7, with 7 bases identical to TRBD1. Germline assignment: CDR1 MNHNY and CDR2 SVGAGI (reference sequence). V shed 5 bases, J shed 0 bases, and the junction held 7 bases outside the gene matches. CDR3 size: 15 residues.

This clone was seen once. The gene calls are TRBV5-6 and TRBJ1-2, with TRBD1 as a possible D gene (6 bases). From germline, CDR1 is SGHDT and CDR2 YYEEEE. With 2 bases removed from V and 10 bases from J, the gap between germline ends came to 15 bases. The CDR3 is made up of 13 amino acids. The DNA of the CDR3 is TGTGCCAGCAGCTTTAGAACAGGGTATACCTACACCTTC. Its protein is CASSFRTGYTYTF.

In its sample, this clone was seen once. The chain employs TRBV20-1 and TRBJ2-1; D gene uncertain. Between the trimmed V and J ends, which lost 2 bases and 7 bases, there was a span of 6 bases. The CDR3 loop spans 11 amino acids. Germline assignment: CDR1 DFQATT and CDR2 SNEGSKA (reference sequence). The CDR3 DNA follows: TGCAGTGCTAGATTCGGTAATGAGCAGTTCTTC. Protein sequence: CSARFGNEQFF.

This clone was seen a few times. The rearrangement uses TRBV24-1 and TRBJ2-1, with D tentatively TRBD1 or TRBD2 (5 bases each). The germline V gene encodes CDR1 KGHDR and CDR2 SFDVKD. Trimming pared 4 bases from V and 8 bases from J, leaving 11 bases between. The CDR3 has 13 amino acids. CDR3 in DNA: TGTGCCACCAGTGAGGGCCGGGGCTATGAGCAGTTCTTC. Encoded protein: CATSEGRGYEQFF.

The sample holds one count of this clone. The rearrangement links TRBV2 to TRBJ2-2, with unresolved D. V was cut by 7 bases and J by 0 bases, with 9 bases left in between. Looked up from germline, CDR1 is SNHLY and CDR2 is FYNNEI. The CDR3 runs 14 residues. CDR3 protein: CASKTFPNTGELFF. The DNA for the CDR3 is TGTGCCAGCAAGACCTTCCCGAACACCGGGGAGCTGTTTTTT.

This clone has a single count. V gene TRBV6-5 combines with J gene TRBJ1-6; no reliable D call. Trimming cost V 6 bases and J 9 bases, with 6 bases left between them. Per germline, CDR1 MNHEY and CDR2 SVGAGI. This CDR3 has 11 amino acids. The CDR3 region is CASRLGSPLHF. DNA of the CDR3: TGTGCCAGCAGGCTAGGTTCACCCCTCCACTTT.

The chain has TRBV9 and TRBJ1-2; possible D gene TRBD1, 5 bases. The CDR3 contains 16 residues. The V end lost 0 bases, the J end lost 4 bases, and 16 bases lay between the germline ends. In germline, CDR1 is SGDLS, CDR2 YYNGEE. The CDR3 here is CASSVVPRQQFYGYTF. The CDR3 DNA reads TGTGCCAGCAGCGTAGTTCCGAGACAGCAATTCTATGGCTACACCTTC.

The chain links TRBV2 to TRBJ1-4; D unresolved. This CDR3 is built from 13 residues. The germline gives CDR1 SNHLY, CDR2 FYNNEI. The V gene lost 8 bases and the J gene lost 3 bases, with 10 bases spanning the gap. CDR3 loop: CASDPSPNEKLFF. CDR3 in DNA: TGTGCCAGCGATCCCTCTCCTAATGAAAAACTGTTTTTT. The whole variable domain, filled in from reference TRBV2 and TRBJ1-4, reads EPEVTQTPSHQVTQMGQEVILRCVPISNHLYFYWYRQILGQKVEFLVSFYNNEISEKSEIFDDQFSVERPDGSNFTLKIRSTKLEDSAMYFCASDPSPNEKLFFGSGTQLSVL.

The chain links TRBV5-1 to TRBJ1-1; D uncertain. With 3 bases removed from V and 0 bases from J, the gap between germline ends came to 12 bases. CDR1 and CDR2 (germline): SGHRS, YFSETQ. The CDR3 is made up of 15 amino acids. DNA of the CDR3: TGCGCCAGCAGCTCCTCGACATACATGAACACTGAAGCTTTCTTT. Translated: CASSSSTYMNTEAFF.

This clone turned up a few times. The chain couples TRBV4-2 to TRBJ1-2; 7 nucleotides match TRBD1. J gave up 2 bases and V 4 bases, and 4 bases lay outside the gene matches. The CDR3 has 14 amino acids. Germline CDR1 reads LGHNA; CDR2 reads YNFKEQ. CDR3 sequence: CASSPLQGNYGYTF. CDR3 nucleotide sequence: TGTGCCAGCAGCCCACTACAGGGGAACTATGGCTACACCTTC.

This chain uses TRBV14 with TRBJ1-2; no firm D call. Germline CDR1 is SGHDN and CDR2 is FVKESK. Trimming removed 0 bases at V and 7 bases at J, with 18 bases between. This CDR3 has 16 amino acids. CDR3 DNA sequence: TGTGCCAGCAGCCAAGAGCCCCCGGGTACGGCGAGTGGCTACACCTTC. This sequence encodes CASSQEPPGTASGYTF. Based on the CDR3 plus reference TRBV14 and TRBJ1-2, the full variable domain is EAGVTQFPSHSVIEKGQTVTLRCDPISGHDNLYWYRRVMGKEIKFLLHFVKESKQDESGMPNNRFLAERTGGTYSTLKVQPAELEDSGVYFCASSQEPPGTASGYTFGSGTRLTVV.

This clone was seen just once. This sample includes further DNA sequences coding for the same CDR3. This chain uses TRBV5-4 with TRBJ1-4, with TRBD1 matching over 8 bases. This CDR3 contains 14 residues. CDR1 is SGHNT, CDR2 YYREEE, per germline (reference sequence). V was clipped by 1 base and J by 8 bases; unmatched bases: 4. CDR3 sequence: CASSLQGAAEKLFF. CDR3 in DNA: TGTGCCAGCAGCTTGCAGGGGGCGGCGGAAAAACTGTTTTTT.

This chain joins TRBV15 and TRBJ2-1, with 11 positions matching TRBD2. Trimming cost V 0 bases and J 6 bases; bases outside gene matches: 10. The CDR3 totals 18 residues. The V gene's germline CDR1 is LNHNV and CDR2 YYDKDF (reference sequence). CDR3 in amino acids: CATSRDPSRLAGSNEQFF. The DNA for the CDR3 is TGTGCCACCAGCAGAGATCCTTCACGACTAGCGGGGAGCAATGAGCAGTTCTTC.

The chain recombines TRBV3-1 (or the pseudogene TRBV3-2) with TRBJ2-7, with 8 bases that match TRBD1. CDR1 is LGHDT and CDR2 is YNNKEL in the germline V gene (reference sequence). The CDR3 consists of 15 residues. V trimming: 7 bases; J trimming: 1 base; junction bases outside the gene matches: 9. This CDR3 reads CASNTGTGSSYEQYF. The CDR3 nucleotides are TGTGCCAGCAACACCGGGACAGGATCTTCCTACGAGCAGTACTTC.

The CDR3 sequence: CASSQNGEKHMQYF. The CDR3 DNA reads TGTGCCAGCAGCCAGAATGGGGAGAAGCATATGCAGTACTTC. The chain couples TRBV3-1 (or the pseudogene TRBV3-2) to TRBJ2-7; D may be TRBD2 (5 bases). V shed 3 bases and J shed 9 bases, with 18 bases lying between them. The germline V gene has CDR1 LGHDT and CDR2 YNNKEL (reference sequence). CDR3 length: 14 amino acids.

The V call is TRBV5-4, the J call TRBJ2-1; D is perhaps TRBD2 (7 bases). Germline V gives CDR1 SGHNT, CDR2 YYREEE (reference sequence). The CDR3 is made up of 14 amino acids. Trimming took off 4 bases at V and 5 bases at J, with 13 bases between the two ends. Written as DNA, the CDR3 is TGTGCCAGCAGCCCAAAGGGGGGGAACAATGAGCAGTTCTTC. This encodes CASSPKGGNNEQFF.

The gene calls are TRBV12-3 or TRBV12-4 and TRBJ2-1; D not certain. V was trimmed by 2 bases and J by 3 bases, leaving 5 bases between them. The CDR3 extends over 13 amino acids. The CDR3 DNA is TGTGCCAGCAGTTTAATTAACTACAATGAGCAGTTCTTC. Its translation: CASSLINYNEQFF.

V usage is TRBV7-9 and J usage is TRBJ1-1; 7 bases align to TRBD1. From germline, CDR1 is SEHNR and CDR2 FQNEAQ (reference sequence). Trimming took 4 bases from V and 1 from J; bases not matched to a gene: 3. This CDR3 has 14 residues. CDR3: CASSSTGENTEAFF. Written as DNA, the CDR3 is TGTGCCAGCAGCTCAACAGGGGAGAACACTGAAGCTTTCTTT.

This chain connects TRBV21-1 to TRBJ2-4; the table's D gene call, TRBD1, was not cross checked with the DNA. TRBV21-1 is an annotated pseudogene. This CDR3 contains 17 residues. The CDR3 is CASSRSGQNLAKNIQYF. CDR3 nucleotides: TGTGCCAGCAGCAGGAGCGGACAGAATCTAGCCAAAAACATTCAGTACTTC.

The chain joins TRBV10-3 to TRBJ2-3, with TRBD2 matching over 13 bases. The CDR3 is 16 amino acids. The ends lost 3 bases at V and 2 bases at J; junction bases unmatched: 2. Germline V gene data show CDR1 as ENHRY and CDR2 as SYGVKD. For the CDR3, the DNA is TGTGCCATCAGTGATGGGACTAGCGGGGACACAGATACGCAGTATTTT. It codes for CAISDGTSGDTDTQYF.

The rearrangement uses TRBV2 and TRBJ1-1; possible D gene TRBD1, 5 bases. This CDR3 region has 13 residues. Trimming shortened V by 1 base and J by 3 bases, and 6 bases separated the two germline ends. Germline CDR1 SNHLY, CDR2 FYNNEI. The CDR3 DNA reads as TGTGCCAGCAGTGAAGGGGGACACACTGAAGCTTTCTTT. Translated, it gives CASSEGGHTEAFF. Based on the CDR3 plus reference TRBV2 and TRBJ1-1, the full variable domain is EPEVTQTPSHQVTQMGQEVILRCVPISNHLYFYWYRQILGQKVEFLVSFYNNEISEKSEIFDDQFSVERPDGSNFTLKIRSTKLEDSAMYFCASSEGGHTEAFFGQGTRLTVV.

This chain links TRBV5-1 with TRBJ2-3; D is possibly TRBD1 (6 bases). In germline, CDR1 is SGHRS, CDR2 YFSETQ. With 0 bases removed from V and 1 base from J, the gap between germline ends came to 12 bases. This CDR3 is 16 amino acids long. CDR3: CASSLEQGLGTDTQYF. In nucleotides, the CDR3 is TGCGCCAGCAGCTTGGAACAGGGTCTAGGCACAGATACGCAGTATTTT.